This T cell receptor (beta chain) is from a study of beta chain features in type 1 diabetes. The V end lost 4 bases, the J end lost 3 bases, and 16 bases lay between the germline ends. The CDR3 is made up of 16 amino acids. CDR1 and CDR2 (germline): LNHDA, SQIVND (reference sequence). Expressed TCRB transcripts were sequenced, since all the RNA that had been isolated was reverse transcribed. Produced via immunoSEQ multiplex PCR; TCRdb's table is partial and in-frame only. The sample lists around 500,000 clones; 9.5% to 12% were seen once. A few counts support this clone. Sequenced input: naive CD4+ T cells from blood. The chain links TRBV19 to TRBJ2-1; D ambiguous. The source is a woman under 30 in good health. CDR3 DNA sequence: TGTGCCAGTAGTAGCAATGACGGATCCAACTACAATGAGCAGTTCTTC. Its translation: CASSSNDGSNYNEQFF.